The clone carrying this T cell receptor (beta chain) has just one count. The antigen is not known. The data stem from a study of T cell responses to AZD1222 COVID-19 vaccine. Study context: Pooled together were second doses at about 4 or about 12 weeks.

Germline V gene lookup returns CDR1 SGDLS and CDR2 YYNGEE. The CDR3 is 14 amino acids. Trimming cost V 3 bases and J 7 bases; bases outside gene matches: 7. The repertoire was sequenced with immunoSEQ multiplex PCR; TCRdb's copy has only in-frame clones and lacks some. The data contain 100,000 to 150,000 clones, about nine tenths of them singletons. Whole-study results and caveats: Sampling that yielded the repertoires occurred only after the peak T cell response. Regions left unmutated in variants are reportedly the target of nearly half of spike-specific TCRs. Clonal diversity was possibly underestimated, and the donors were mostly white British, with more females.

This sequence was found in an adult in good health. This chain joins TRBV9 and TRBJ2-3; 8 nucleotides match TRBD1. The input for sequencing was peripheral blood, taken on day 0 of AZD1222 vaccination. DNA of the CDR3: TGTGCCAGCAGCGCCCGGACAGGGCTAAATACGCAGTATTTT. Encoded protein: CASSARTGLNTQYF.